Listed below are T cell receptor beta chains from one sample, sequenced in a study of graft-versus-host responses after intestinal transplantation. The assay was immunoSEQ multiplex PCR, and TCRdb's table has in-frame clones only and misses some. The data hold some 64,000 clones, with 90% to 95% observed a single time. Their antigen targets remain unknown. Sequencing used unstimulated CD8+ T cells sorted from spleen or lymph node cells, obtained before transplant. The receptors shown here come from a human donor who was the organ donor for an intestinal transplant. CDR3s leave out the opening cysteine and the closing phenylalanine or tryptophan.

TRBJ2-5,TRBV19,ASSIGDGRETQY
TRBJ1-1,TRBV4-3,ASSQGVNTEAF
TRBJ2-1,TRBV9,ASTEGGPDRAYNEQF
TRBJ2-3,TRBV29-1,SVSTGGPTDTQY
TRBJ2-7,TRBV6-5,ASSYSGQGAYEQY
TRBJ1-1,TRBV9,ASSVSGTGNTEAF
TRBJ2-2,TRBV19,ASSPLGGSQGGELF
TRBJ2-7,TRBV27,ATGLAGFGEDSYEQY
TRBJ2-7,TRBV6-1,ASNLQRGSSYEQY
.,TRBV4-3,ASSQDRGRVHEQY
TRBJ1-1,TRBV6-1,ASSEDRANTEAF
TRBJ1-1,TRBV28,ASSFGFAPGTNGMNTEAF
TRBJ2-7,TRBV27,ASSLGGPSYEQY
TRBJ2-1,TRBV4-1,ASSLLLGGAVGWNEQF
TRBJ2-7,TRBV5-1,ASSLAAARGYEQY
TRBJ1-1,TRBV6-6,ASSSIPEAF
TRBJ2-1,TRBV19,ASSMITVNNEQF
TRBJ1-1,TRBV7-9,AGLSGGDTEAF
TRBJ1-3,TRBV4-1,ASSQVDSSGNTIY
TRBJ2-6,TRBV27,ASSSTGAGANVLT
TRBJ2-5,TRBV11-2,ASSLMPRGGETQY
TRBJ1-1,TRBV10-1,ASSEFVGMNTEAF
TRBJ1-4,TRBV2,ASSESPTRAGEKLF
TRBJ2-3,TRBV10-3,AISESRRRLTDTQY
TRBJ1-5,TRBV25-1,ASSGDSLIIPQH
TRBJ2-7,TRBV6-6,ASSPGPKPHEQY
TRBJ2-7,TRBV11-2,ASRLPSSYEQY
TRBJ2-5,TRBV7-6,ASSRAEGTSGPDSRQETQY
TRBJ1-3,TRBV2,ASSAGVGNTIY
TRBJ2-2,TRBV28,ASLGRARTTGELF
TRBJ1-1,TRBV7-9,ASSATGLNTEAF
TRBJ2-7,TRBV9,ASSVGTGNEQY
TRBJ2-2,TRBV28,ASMPYDREDTGELF
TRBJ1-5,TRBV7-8,ASSSTGGLQPQH
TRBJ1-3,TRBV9,ASSVGPGLAGNTIY
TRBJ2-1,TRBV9,ASSPRTGDEQF
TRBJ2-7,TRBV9,ASSPPLGGNEQY
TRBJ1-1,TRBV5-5,ASSLAGLGTEAF
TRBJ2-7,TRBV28,ASVLKGDLY
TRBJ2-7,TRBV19,ASSAGQGSYEQY
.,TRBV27,ASSLSGGNAYEQY
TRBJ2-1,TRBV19,ASSAGLAEYNEQF
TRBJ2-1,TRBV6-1,ASSEVAGVDEQF
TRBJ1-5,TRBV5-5,ASSEASLQPQH
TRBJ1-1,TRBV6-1,ASRTTPMNTEAF